This note documents a single T cell receptor (beta chain) sequence. The sample belongs to a study of blood T cell repertoires in COVID-19. TCRdb's copy holds only in-frame clones and misses some; the assay was immunoSEQ multiplex PCR. In the table there are under 200,000 clones, over 75% of which are singletons. Germline V gives CDR1 KGHDR, CDR2 SFDVKD. This CDR3 is 20 amino acids long. The trim removed 3 bases at V and 1 base at J, leaving 11 bases unmatched. The sequence was obtained from a man in his fifties who had recovered from COVID-19. The sequenced sample consisted of PBMCs or T cells enriched from blood (not recorded which). The genes are TRBV24-1 and TRBJ2-2; 12 bases align to TRBD2. CDR3 region: CATSDRRWLAGGLNTGELFF. CDR3 nucleotides: TGTGCCACCAGTGATCGGAGGTGGCTAGCGGGAGGGTTGAACACCGGGGAGCTGTTTTTT.